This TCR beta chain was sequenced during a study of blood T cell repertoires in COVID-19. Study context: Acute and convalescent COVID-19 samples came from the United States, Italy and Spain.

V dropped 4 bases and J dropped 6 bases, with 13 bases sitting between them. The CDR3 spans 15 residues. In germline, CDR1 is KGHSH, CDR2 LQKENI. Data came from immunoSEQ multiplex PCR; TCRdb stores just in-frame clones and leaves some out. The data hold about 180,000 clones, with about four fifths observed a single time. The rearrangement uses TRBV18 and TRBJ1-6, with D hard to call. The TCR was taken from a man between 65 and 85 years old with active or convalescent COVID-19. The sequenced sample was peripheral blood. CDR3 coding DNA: TGTGCCAGCTCACTTGCCAGGACTTTTAATTCACCCCTCCACTTT. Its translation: CASSLARTFNSPLHF.